These T cell receptor beta chains were read from a single sample in a study of T-cell reconstitution after alpha-beta-depleted transplantation in children. One entry per CDR3 protein, called by TCRdb with MiXCR from the PCR reads. The table includes over 400,000 distinct CDR3 sequences, approximately 12% detected once. This specimen was PBMCs from the stem cell graft donor, taken from the stem cell graft. The source of these receptors is a human donor who donated a stem cell graft to a child with combined immunodeficiency. CDR3s include the opening cysteine and the closing phenylalanine or tryptophan. D genes are given only for firm matches. The size field is filled for only some rows; it gives once, few, many or a size class.

V	size	D	J	CDR3	DNA
TRBV6-5	many	NA	TRBJ2-5	CASSQDAVGQYF	TGTGCCAGCAGTCAGGACGCAGTGGGCCAGTACTTC
TRBV5-6	NA	NA	TRBJ2-1	CASSLEPGTRGFF	TGTGCCAGCAGTCTCGAGCCGGGGACGAGGGGGTTCTTC
TRBV4-3	NA	TRBD1	TRBJ2-5	CASSLDRLYQETQYF	TGCGCCAGCAGCCTGGACAGGCTCTACCAAGAGACCCAGTACTTC
TRBV7-8	many	TRBD2	TRBJ2-1	CASSLVLAGVSYNEQFF	TGTGCCAGCAGCTTAGTACTAGCGGGAGTCTCCTACAATGAGCAGTTCTTC
TRBV18	NA	NA	TRBJ2-7	CASSPPGRAYEQYF	TGTGCCAGCTCACCACCGGGCAGGGCCTACGAGCAGTACTTC
TRBV3-1	NA	TRBD1	TRBJ2-7	CASSPLIVGTGTYEQYF	TGTGCCAGCAGCCCCTTAATTGTTGGGACAGGGACTTACGAGCAGTACTTC
TRBV29-1	NA	TRBD1	TRBJ1-1	CSVDGTGTEAFF	TGCAGCGTTGACGGGACAGGGACTGAAGCTTTCTTT
TRBV7-2	few	TRBD2	TRBJ2-2	CASRTAGTINTGELFF	TGTGCCAGCAGAACCGCCGGGACTATTAACACCGGGGAGCTGTTTTTT
TRBV20-1	NA	TRBD2	TRBJ2-7	CSASRRGILYEQYF	TGCAGTGCCTCCCGGCGGGGGATATTATACGAGCAGTACTTC
TRBV2	NA	NA	TRBJ1-5	CASNNRRNQPQHF	TGTGCCAGCAACAACAGGCGAAATCAGCCCCAGCATTTT
TRBV12-3/TRBV12-4	few	NA	TRBJ2-7	CASSNRHGSYEQYF	TGTGCCAGCAGCAACCGTCACGGCTCCTACGAGCAGTACTTC
TRBV6-5	few	TRBD1	TRBJ2-1	CASSSQDRAFNEQFF	TGTGCCAGCAGCTCCCAGGACAGGGCATTCAATGAGCAGTTCTTC
TRBV7-7	few	TRBD2	TRBJ2-5	CASSSGTSEETQYF	TGTGCCAGCAGTTCAGGGACTAGCGAGGAGACCCAGTACTTC
TRBV19	NA	TRBD2	TRBJ2-4	CASSSRLAGALKAKNIQYF	TGTGCCAGTAGTTCAAGACTAGCGGGGGCCCTCAAGGCCAAAAACATTCAGTACTTC
TRBV11-2	NA	TRBD1	TRBJ1-1	CASSLGSRQGPGTEAFF	TGTGCCAGCAGCTTAGGGTCTCGACAGGGGCCAGGGACTGAAGCTTTCTTT
TRBV7-6	few	NA	TRBJ2-7	CASSLESGNSYEQYF	TGTGCCAGCAGCTTAGAAAGCGGCAACTCCTACGAGCAGTACTTC
TRBV7-9	few	TRBD1	TRBJ1-1	CASSSQGATEAFF	TGTGCCAGCAGCTCGCAGGGGGCCACTGAAGCTTTCTTT
TRBV27	NA	TRBD1	TRBJ2-3	CASSPWTGASTDTQYF	TGTGCCAGCAGTCCATGGACAGGCGCTAGCACAGATACGCAGTATTTT
TRBV11-2	few	NA	TRBJ2-2	CASSPNSENTGELFF	TGTGCCAGCAGCCCAAATAGCGAGAACACCGGGGAGCTGTTTTTT
TRBV5-1	few	TRBD2	TRBJ2-3	CASSLGVAGGRLEDTQYF	TGCGCCAGCAGCTTGGGAGTAGCGGGGGGTCGGCTGGAGGATACGCAGTATTTT
TRBV5-1	few	NA	TRBJ1-4	CASSPGKNEKLFF	TGCGCCAGCAGCCCCGGGAAGAATGAAAAACTGTTTTTT
TRBV10-3	few	NA	TRBJ2-7	CAISESGRDGNYEQYF	TGTGCCATCAGTGAGTCGGGCAGGGACGGAAACTACGAGCAGTACTTC
TRBV6-1	NA	NA	TRBJ1-1	CASKERGENTEAFF	TGTGCCAGCAAAGAAAGAGGGGAGAACACTGAAGCTTTCTTT
TRBV5-1	few	NA	TRBJ1-3	CASRISGRQRDYSGNTIYF	TGCGCCAGCAGAATTTCAGGCCGACAGCGGGACTACTCTGGAAACACCATATATTTT
TRBV2	NA	TRBD1	TRBJ1-5	CASSDTGGHQPQHF	TGTGCCAGCAGTGATACAGGGGGGCATCAGCCCCAGCATTTT
TRBV5-1	many	NA	TRBJ2-3	CASSLDPGGLAADTQYF	TGCGCCAGCAGCTTGGATCCCGGGGGCCTAGCGGCTGATACGCAGTATTTT
TRBV27	NA	NA	TRBJ2-3	CASWLYFASTDTQYF	TGTGCCAGCTGGCTATATTTTGCTAGCACAGATACGCAGTATTTT
TRBV7-7	NA	NA	TRBJ2-1	CASSLGSGDNEQFF	TGTGCTAGCAGCTTAGGGTCAGGGGACAATGAGCAGTTCTTC
TRBV29-1	few	TRBD1	TRBJ2-5	CSGTGQETQYF	TGCAGCGGGACAGGGCAAGAGACCCAGTACTTC
TRBV12-3/TRBV12-4	few	NA	TRBJ2-5	CASSLEGARTIQGTQYF	TGTGCCAGCAGTTTGGAGGGAGCGAGGACTATCCAAGGGACCCAGTACTTC
TRBV7-3	NA	NA	TRBJ2-3	CASSLTSLDTQYF	TGTGCCAGCAGCTTAACGTCCCTTGATACGCAGTATTTT
TRBV2	NA	NA	TRBJ1-3	CAISAVLSGNTIYF	TGTGCCATCAGTGCAGTATTGTCTGGAAACACCATATATTTT
TRBV11-1	many	TRBD1	TRBJ2-2	CASSPYGTGGLRELFF	TGTGCCAGCAGCCCTTATGGGACAGGGGGCTTGAGGGAGCTGTTTTTT
TRBV18	few	NA	TRBJ2-1	CASSPPTTSYNEQFF	TGTGCCAGCTCACCACCGACTACCTCCTACAATGAGCAGTTCTTC
TRBV6-5	many	NA	TRBJ1-6	CASNHPSGDSPLHF	TGTGCCAGCAACCATCCGTCGGGGGATTCACCCCTCCACTTT
TRBV3-1	NA	NA	TRBJ2-3	CASSQGLAESTDTQYF	TGTGCCAGCAGCCAAGGATTAGCGGAAAGCACAGATACGCAGTATTTT
TRBV10-3	few	TRBD1	TRBJ2-6	CAIGPRGGLGANVLTF	TGTGCCATCGGCCCTAGAGGGGGCCTAGGGGCCAACGTCCTGACTTTC
TRBV5-1	many	TRBD2	TRBJ2-1	CASSRRITSGGGNEQFF	TGCGCCAGCAGCCGCCGGATTACTAGCGGGGGAGGTAATGAGCAGTTCTTC
TRBV5-5	NA	TRBD1	TRBJ2-1	CASSGDRNEQFF	TGTGCCAGCAGCGGGGACAGAAATGAGCAGTTCTTC
TRBV6-1	many	NA	TRBJ1-1	CASIATLGTEAFF	TGTGCCAGCATCGCCACCTTGGGAACTGAAGCTTTCTTT
TRBV5-1	NA	NA	TRBJ2-7	CASLSGRSSYEQYF	TGCGCCAGCTTATCCGGACGGAGCTCCTACGAGCAGTACTTC
TRBV9	many	NA	TRBJ1-1	CASSGGANTEAFF	TGTGCCAGCAGCGGAGGGGCGAACACTGAAGCTTTCTTT
TRBV6-5	few	TRBD1	TRBJ2-1	CASSYSDPGTVYNEQFF	TGTGCCAGCAGTTACTCTGATCCCGGGACAGTCTACAATGAGCAGTTCTTC
TRBV4-3	NA	NA	TRBJ2-5	CASSQGPDMAANQYF	TGCGCCAGCAGCCAAGGCCCCGACATGGCTGCAAACCAGTACTTC
TRBV5-4	NA	NA	TRBJ1-2	CASSWTPSTTYGYTF	TGTGCCAGCAGCTGGACCCCCAGTACAACCTATGGCTACACCTTC
TRBV4-2	few	NA	TRBJ1-1	CASSLSRLSMNTEAFF	TGTGCCAGCAGCCTCAGCCGCTTAAGCATGAACACTGAAGCTTTCTTT
TRBV12-3/TRBV12-4	NA	TRBD1	TRBJ1-4	CASSPEGTGGEKLFF	TGTGCCAGCAGTCCGGAGGGGACAGGGGGTGAAAAACTGTTTTTT
TRBV28	many	NA	TRBJ2-7	CASSFCLWCEQYF	TGTGCCAGCAGTTTCTGTTTGTGGTGCGAGCAGTACTTC
TRBV4-2	few	NA	TRBJ2-4	CASSQGRRGVAKNIQYF	TGTGCCAGCAGCCAAGGGAGGAGGGGAGTTGCCAAAAACATTCAGTACTTC
TRBV6-5	few	NA	TRBJ1-2	CAIRSFRDGYTF	TGTGCCATCCGATCTTTCAGGGATGGCTACACCTTC
TRBV7-7	few	TRBD1	TRBJ2-1	CASSDGTGVLNEQFF	TGTGCTAGCAGCGACGGGACAGGGGTGTTGAATGAGCAGTTCTTC
TRBV6-1	NA	TRBD1	TRBJ2-1	CASSDQKQGVNEQFF	TGTGCCAGCAGTGATCAGAAACAGGGGGTCAACGAGCAGTTCTTC
TRBV29-1	many	NA	TRBJ1-2	CSVEDPSRGEYGYTF	TGCAGCGTTGAAGATCCCTCGAGGGGTGAATATGGCTACACCTTC
TRBV30	NA	NA	TRBJ1-2	CAWGLGRGGYTF	TGTGCCTGGGGTTTGGGCCGGGGGGGCTACACCTTC
TRBV28	once	TRBD2	TRBJ2-2	CASRPFRGLAGTTGELFF	TGTGCCAGCAGACCCTTCCGGGGACTAGCGGGGACCACCGGGGAGCTGTTTTTT
TRBV11-2	few	NA	TRBJ1-6	CASGRTGGAYNSPLHF	TGTGCCAGCGGCCGGACTGGGGGCGCCTATAATTCACCCCTCCACTTT
TRBV12-3/TRBV12-4	few	NA	TRBJ1-2	CASSFGAGYREGYTF	TGTGCCAGCAGTTTCGGAGCAGGGTATAGGGAAGGCTACACCTTC
TRBV18	many	TRBD2	TRBJ2-1	CASSPPPGLAGMDEQFF	TGTGCCAGCTCACCACCGCCCGGACTAGCGGGGATGGATGAGCAGTTCTTC
TRBV7-3	NA	TRBD2	TRBJ2-2	CASSVGLAANTGELFF	TGTGCCAGCAGCGTGGGACTAGCGGCAAACACCGGGGAGCTGTTTTTT